This TCR beta chain was sequenced during a study of regulatory T cells in long-lasting Graves disease. Study results and limitations: Whereas new patients shared about 980 public clonotypes, persistent patients shared more, at a few thousand.

Time point here: newly diagnosed GD, antithyroid drugs for less than 3 months. Preparation of the TCR library used RNA extracted from PBMCs. Arm-PCR of CDR3 regions with iRepertoire HTBI primers generated TCR beta libraries. TCRdb analysed the multiplex PCR reads with MiXCR anew, one entry per CDR3 protein. The sample contains some 490,000 distinct CDR3 sequences, about 12% of which appear only once. This clonotype appeared a few times. Antigen: not known. These data also featured in a second study, about T cells in Graves' hyperthyroidism and ophthalmopathy. That study reports: Stability of Graves' hyperthyroidism was defined as absent ophthalmopathy progression within 18 months. The primer set for the first-round RT-PCR of the TCR CDR3 was HTBI.

The input for sequencing was peripheral blood mononuclear cells (PBMCs), taken at new diagnosis, from a patient treated with antithyroid drugs. The receptor was derived from a woman in her twenties or thirties with Graves disease.

The CDR3 DNA follows: TGTGCCAGCAGTCCGATAAAGCGGGGGAACACCGGGGAGCTGTTTTTT. It yields the protein CASSPIKRGNTGELFF. The genes are TRBV28 and TRBJ2-2; 7 bases line up with TRBD2. V shed 5 bases and J 1 base; nucleotides not matched to a gene: 7. Germline V CDR1 and CDR2: MDHEN, SYDVKM. CDR3 length equals 16 residues.